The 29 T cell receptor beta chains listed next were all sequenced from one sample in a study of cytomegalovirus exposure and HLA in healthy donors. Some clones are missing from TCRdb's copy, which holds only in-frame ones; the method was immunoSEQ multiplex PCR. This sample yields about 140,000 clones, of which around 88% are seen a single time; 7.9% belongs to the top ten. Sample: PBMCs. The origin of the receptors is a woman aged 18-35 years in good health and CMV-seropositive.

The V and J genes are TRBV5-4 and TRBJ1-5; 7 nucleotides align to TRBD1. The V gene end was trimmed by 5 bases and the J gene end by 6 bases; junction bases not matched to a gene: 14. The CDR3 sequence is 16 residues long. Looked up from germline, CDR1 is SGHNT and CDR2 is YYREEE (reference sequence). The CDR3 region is CASRFSAPGGSQPQHF. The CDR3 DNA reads TGTGCCAGCAGATTCTCCGCTCCAGGGGGGAGTCAGCCCCAGCATTTT.

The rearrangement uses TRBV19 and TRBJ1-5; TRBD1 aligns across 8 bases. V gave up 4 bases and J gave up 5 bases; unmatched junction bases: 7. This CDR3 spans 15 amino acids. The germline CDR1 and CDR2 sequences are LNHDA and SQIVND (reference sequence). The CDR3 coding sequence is TGTGCCAGTAGTAAATACAGGGGGTCCTATCAGCCCCAGCATTTT. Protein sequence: CASSKYRGSYQPQHF.

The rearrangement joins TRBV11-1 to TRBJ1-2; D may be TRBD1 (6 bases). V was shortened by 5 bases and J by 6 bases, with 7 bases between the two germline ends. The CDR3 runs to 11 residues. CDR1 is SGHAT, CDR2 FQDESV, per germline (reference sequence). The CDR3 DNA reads TGTGCCAGCAGCCCAGGGGATGGCTACACCTTC. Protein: CASSPGDGYTF.

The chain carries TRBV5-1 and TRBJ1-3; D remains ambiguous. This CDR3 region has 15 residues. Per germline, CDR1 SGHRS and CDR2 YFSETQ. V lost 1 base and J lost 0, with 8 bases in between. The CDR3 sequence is CASSLNPNSGNTIYF. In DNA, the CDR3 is TGCGCCAGCAGCTTGAATCCAAACTCTGGAAACACCATATATTTT.

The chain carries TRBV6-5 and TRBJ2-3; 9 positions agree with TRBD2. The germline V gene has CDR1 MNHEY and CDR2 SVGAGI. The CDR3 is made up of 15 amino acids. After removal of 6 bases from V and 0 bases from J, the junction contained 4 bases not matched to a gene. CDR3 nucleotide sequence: TGTGCCAGCAGAACCACTAGCGGGAGCACAGATACGCAGTATTTT. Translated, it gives CASRTTSGSTDTQYF.

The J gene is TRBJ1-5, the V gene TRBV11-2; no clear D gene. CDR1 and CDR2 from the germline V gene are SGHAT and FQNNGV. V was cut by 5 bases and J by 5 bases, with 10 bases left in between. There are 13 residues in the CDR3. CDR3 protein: CASSPFGDQPQHF. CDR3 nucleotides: TGTGCCAGCAGCCCCTTCGGGGATCAGCCCCAGCATTTT.

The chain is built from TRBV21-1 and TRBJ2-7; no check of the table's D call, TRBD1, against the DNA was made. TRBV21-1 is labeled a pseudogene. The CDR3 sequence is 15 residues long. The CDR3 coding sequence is TGTGCCAGCAGCAAAGCCCGACAGAGCTCCTACGAGCAGTACTTC. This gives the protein CASSKARQSSYEQYF.

The CDR3 spells CASSYKGAGGYTF. CDR3 bases: TGTGCCAGCAGTTACAAGGGGGCAGGTGGCTACACCTTC. This chain connects TRBV6-5 to TRBJ1-2; TRBD1 agrees at 7 bases. CDR3 size: 13 residues. The V and J ends lost 2 bases and 7 bases, in that order; junction bases with no gene match: 4. Germline V gene data show CDR1 as MNHEY and CDR2 as SVGAGI.

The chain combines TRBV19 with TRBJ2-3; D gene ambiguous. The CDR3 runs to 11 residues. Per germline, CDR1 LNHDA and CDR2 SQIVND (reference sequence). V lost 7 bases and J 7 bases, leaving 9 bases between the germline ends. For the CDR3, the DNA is TGTGCCAGTATTGGCGGCCATACGCAGTATTTT. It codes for CASIGGHTQYF.

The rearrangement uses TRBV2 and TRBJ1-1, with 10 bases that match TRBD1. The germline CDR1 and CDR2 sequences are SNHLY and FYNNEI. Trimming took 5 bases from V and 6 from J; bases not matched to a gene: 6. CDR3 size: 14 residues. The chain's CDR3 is CASSTGTGEPEAFF. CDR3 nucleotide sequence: TGTGCCAGCAGTACCGGGACAGGGGAGCCTGAAGCTTTCTTT.

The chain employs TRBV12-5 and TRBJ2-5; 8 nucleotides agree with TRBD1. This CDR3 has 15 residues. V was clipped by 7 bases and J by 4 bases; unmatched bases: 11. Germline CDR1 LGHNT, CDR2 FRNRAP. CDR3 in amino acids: CASAPTGATRETQYF. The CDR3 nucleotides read TGTGCTAGTGCCCCGACAGGGGCCACTAGAGAGACCCAGTACTTC.

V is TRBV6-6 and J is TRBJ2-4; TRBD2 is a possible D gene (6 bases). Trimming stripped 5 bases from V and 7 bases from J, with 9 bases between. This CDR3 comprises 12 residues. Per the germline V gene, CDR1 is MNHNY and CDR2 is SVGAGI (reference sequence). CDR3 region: CASSDSGNIQYF. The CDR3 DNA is TGTGCCAGCAGTGACAGCGGGAACATTCAGTACTTC.

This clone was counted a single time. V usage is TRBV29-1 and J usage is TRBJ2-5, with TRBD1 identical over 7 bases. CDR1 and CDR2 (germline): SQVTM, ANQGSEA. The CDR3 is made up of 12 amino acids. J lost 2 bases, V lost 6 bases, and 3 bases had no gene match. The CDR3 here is CSVGQRQETQYF. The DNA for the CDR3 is TGCAGCGTGGGACAGAGACAAGAGACCCAGTACTTC.

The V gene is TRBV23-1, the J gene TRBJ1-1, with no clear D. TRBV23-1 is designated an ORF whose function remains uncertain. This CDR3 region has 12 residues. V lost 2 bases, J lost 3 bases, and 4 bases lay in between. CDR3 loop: CASSQPDTEAFF. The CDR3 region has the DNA TGCGCCAGCAGTCAACCCGACACTGAAGCTTTCTTT.

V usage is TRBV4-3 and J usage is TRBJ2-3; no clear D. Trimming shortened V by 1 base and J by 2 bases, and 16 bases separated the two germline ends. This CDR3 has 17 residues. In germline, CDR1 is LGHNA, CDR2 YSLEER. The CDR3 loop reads CASSQGSVGGDTDTQYF. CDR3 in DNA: TGCGCCAGCAGCCAAGGTTCAGTCGGCGGCGACACAGATACGCAGTATTTT.

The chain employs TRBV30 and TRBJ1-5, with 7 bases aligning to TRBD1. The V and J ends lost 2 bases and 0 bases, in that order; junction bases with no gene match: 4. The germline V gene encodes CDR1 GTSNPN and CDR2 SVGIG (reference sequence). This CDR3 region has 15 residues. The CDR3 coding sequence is TGTGCCTGGAGTACAAGGGGGCCTAGCAATCAGCCCCAGCATTTT. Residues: CAWSTRGPSNQPQHF.

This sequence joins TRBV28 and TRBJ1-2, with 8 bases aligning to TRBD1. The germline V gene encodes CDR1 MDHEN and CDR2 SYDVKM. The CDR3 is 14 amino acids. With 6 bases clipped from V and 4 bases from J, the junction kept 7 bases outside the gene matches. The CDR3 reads CASSQGQGVYGYTF. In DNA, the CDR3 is TGTGCCAGCAGCCAAGGACAGGGCGTCTATGGCTACACCTTC.

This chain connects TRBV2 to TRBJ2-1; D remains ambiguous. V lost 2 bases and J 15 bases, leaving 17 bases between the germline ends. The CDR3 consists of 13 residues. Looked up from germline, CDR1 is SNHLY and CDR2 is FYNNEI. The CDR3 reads CASSENWRSDRFF. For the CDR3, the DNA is TGTGCCAGCAGTGAAAACTGGAGAAGCGATCGGTTCTTC.

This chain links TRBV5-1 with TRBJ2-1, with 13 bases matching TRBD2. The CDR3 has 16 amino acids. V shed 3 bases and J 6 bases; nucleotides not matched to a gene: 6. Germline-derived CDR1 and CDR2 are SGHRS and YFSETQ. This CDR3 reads CASSSLLAGGPNEQFF. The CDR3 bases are TGCGCCAGCAGCTCGCTACTAGCGGGGGGGCCCAATGAGCAGTTCTTC.

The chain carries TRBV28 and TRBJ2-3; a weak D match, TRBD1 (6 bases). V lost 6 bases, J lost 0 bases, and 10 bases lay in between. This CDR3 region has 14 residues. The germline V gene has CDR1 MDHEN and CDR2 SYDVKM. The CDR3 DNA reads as TGTGCCAGCAGAAATCAGGGGAGCACAGATACGCAGTATTTT. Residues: CASRNQGSTDTQYF.

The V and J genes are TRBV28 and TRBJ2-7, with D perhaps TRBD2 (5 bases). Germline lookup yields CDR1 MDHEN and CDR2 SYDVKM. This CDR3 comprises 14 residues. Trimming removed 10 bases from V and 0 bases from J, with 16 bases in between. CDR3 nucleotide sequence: TGTGCCACTTTAGAGGACTTCAGCTCCTACGAGCAGTACTTC. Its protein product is CATLEDFSSYEQYF. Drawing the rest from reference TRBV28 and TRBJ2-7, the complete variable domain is DVKVTQSSRYLVKRTGEKVFLECVQDMDHENMFWYRQDPGLGLRLIYFSYDVKMKEKGDIPEGYSVSREKKERFSLILESASTNQTSMYLCATLEDFSSYEQYFGPGTRLTVT.

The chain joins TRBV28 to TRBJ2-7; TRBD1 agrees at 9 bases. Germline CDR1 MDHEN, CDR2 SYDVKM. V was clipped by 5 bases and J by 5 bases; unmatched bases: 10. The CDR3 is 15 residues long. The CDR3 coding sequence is TGTGCCAGCAGTCTAACAGGGGGCAAAGCCCACGAGCAGTACTTC. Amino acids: CASSLTGGKAHEQYF.

CDR3 nucleotides: TGTGCCAGCAGGGGCCCAGGGGGTCATCAGCCCCAGCATTTT. It is translated as CASRGPGGHQPQHF. The chain recombines TRBV6-6 with TRBJ1-5; TRBD1 matches 7 bases. The germline gives CDR1 MNHNY, CDR2 SVGAGI (reference sequence). The length of the CDR3 is 14 residues. V trimming: 6 bases; J trimming: 5 bases; junction bases outside the gene matches: 7.

The CDR3 region is CASSYRGQAGELFF. The CDR3 bases are TGTGCCAGCAGTTACAGGGGGCAGGCCGGGGAGCTGTTTTTT. The chain couples TRBV27 to TRBJ2-2; 9 nucleotides line up with TRBD1. J was trimmed by 6 bases and V by 4 bases; bases with no gene match: 3. Germline V gene data show CDR1 as MNHEY and CDR2 as SMNVEV (reference sequence). This CDR3 has 14 residues.

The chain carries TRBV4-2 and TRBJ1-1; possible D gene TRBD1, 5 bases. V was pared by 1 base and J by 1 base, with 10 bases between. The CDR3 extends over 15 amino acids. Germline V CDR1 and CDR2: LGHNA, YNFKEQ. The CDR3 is CASSQVRTGNTEAFF. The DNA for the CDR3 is TGTGCCAGCAGCCAAGTTCGAACAGGGAACACTGAAGCTTTCTTT.

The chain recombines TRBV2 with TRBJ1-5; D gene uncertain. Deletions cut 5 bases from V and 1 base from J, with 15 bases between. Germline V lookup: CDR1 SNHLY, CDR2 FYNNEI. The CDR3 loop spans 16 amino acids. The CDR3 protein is CASSLRGGKSNQPQHF. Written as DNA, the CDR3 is TGTGCCAGCAGTTTACGGGGAGGTAAAAGCAATCAGCCCCAGCATTTT.

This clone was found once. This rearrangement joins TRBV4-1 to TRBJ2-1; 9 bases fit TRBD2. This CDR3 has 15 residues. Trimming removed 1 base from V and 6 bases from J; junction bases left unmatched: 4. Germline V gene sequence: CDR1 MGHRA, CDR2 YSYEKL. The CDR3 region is CASSQGGGAGNEQFF. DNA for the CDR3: TGCGCCAGCAGCCAAGGCGGGGGGGCCGGCAATGAGCAGTTCTTC.

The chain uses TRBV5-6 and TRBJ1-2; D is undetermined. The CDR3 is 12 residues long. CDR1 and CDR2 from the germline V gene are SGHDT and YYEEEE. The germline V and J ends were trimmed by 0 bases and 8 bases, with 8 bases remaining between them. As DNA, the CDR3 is TGTGCCAGCAGCTTGGCCCGAGGGGGCTACACCTTC. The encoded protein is CASSLARGGYTF.

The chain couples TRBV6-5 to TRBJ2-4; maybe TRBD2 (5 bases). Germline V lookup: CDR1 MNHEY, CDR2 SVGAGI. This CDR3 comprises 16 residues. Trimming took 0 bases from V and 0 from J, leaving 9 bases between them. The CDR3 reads CASSYSRVIAKNIQYF. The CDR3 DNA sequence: TGTGCCAGCAGTTACTCGCGGGTCATAGCCAAAAACATTCAGTACTTC.